The 22 T cell receptor beta chains presented below share a single source sample, sequenced in a study of graft-versus-host responses after intestinal transplantation. These receptors' antigens are unknown. Only in-frame clones appear in the TCRdb table, and some are missing; sequencing was by immunoSEQ multiplex PCR. This table holds about 130,000 clones, approximately 92% found once. Sequences were derived from unstimulated CD4+ T cells sorted from spleen or lymph node cells, sampled before intestinal transplant. The receptors were sampled from a human donor who received an intestinal transplant.

On this clone: Other DNA sequences within the sample encode an identical CDR3. This chain joins TRBV27 and TRBJ1-1; D unresolved. This CDR3 contains 13 residues. Between the trimmed V and J ends, which lost 3 bases and 1 base, there was a span of 6 bases. Germline CDR1 MNHEY, CDR2 SMNVEV (reference sequence). CDR3 sequence (DNA): TGTGCCAGCAGTTTCTCAGGGAACACTGAAGCTTTCTTT. As protein: CASSFSGNTEAFF.

The chain joins TRBV13 to TRBJ2-7; D perhaps matches TRBD2 (5 bases). Germline CDR1 is PRHDT and CDR2 is FYEKMQ (reference sequence). The CDR3 has 16 amino acids. Trimming stripped 0 bases from V and 0 bases from J, with 12 bases between. The CDR3 DNA reads TGTGCCAGCAGCTTAGGGGAGGCTAGATTCTCCTACGAGCAGTACTTC. Its translation: CASSLGEARFSYEQYF.

This clone was observed a single time. The CDR3 is CASSLTSGGAGELFF. The CDR3 DNA sequence: TGTGCCAGCAGCTTAACTAGCGGGGGGGCCGGGGAGCTGTTTTTT. The V gene is TRBV5-6, the J gene TRBJ2-2, with 13 nucleotides matching TRBD2. This CDR3 contains 15 residues. Trimming at V came to 2 bases and at J to 6 bases, leaving 1 base not matched to a gene. Germline V gene lookup returns CDR1 SGHDT and CDR2 YYEEEE.

This chain links TRBV11-2 with TRBJ2-1; weak D call: TRBD2 (6 bases). Between the trimmed V and J ends, which lost 0 bases and 7 bases, there was a span of 13 bases. Germline CDR1 is SGHAT and CDR2 is FQNNGV. The CDR3 covers 15 residues. The CDR3 bases are TGTGCCAGCAGCTTAGATAATGGAAGCGGGAATGAGCAGTTCTTC. Its translation: CASSLDNGSGNEQFF.

The chain employs TRBV15 and TRBJ2-1; TRBD1 is a possible D gene (6 bases). Germline assignment: CDR1 LNHNV and CDR2 YYDKDF (reference sequence). V lost 2 bases and J lost 6, with 11 bases in between. The CDR3 is 14 residues long. For the CDR3, the DNA is TGTGCCACCAGCAGATTTCAACAGGGCAATGAGCAGTTCTTC. Its translation is CATSRFQQGNEQFF.

J is TRBJ1-2 and V is TRBV9; no reliable D call. V lost 0 bases and J lost 5, with 11 bases in between. The CDR3 totals 14 residues. CDR1 SGDLS and CDR2 YYNGEE come from the germline V gene. CDR3 residues: CASSVGVQTYGYTF. The DNA for the CDR3 is TGTGCCAGCAGCGTAGGGGTACAAACGTATGGCTACACCTTC.

V usage is TRBV10-1 and J usage is TRBJ2-3, with 7 bases fitting TRBD2. CDR3 length equals 14 residues. CDR1 and CDR2 (germline): WNHNN, SYGVQD (reference sequence). V lost 3 bases and J lost 3; bases outside the gene matches: 3. CDR3 amino acids: CASSEGSGTDTQYF. CDR3 nucleotide sequence: TGCGCCAGCAGTGAAGGTAGCGGGACAGATACGCAGTATTTT.

On this clone: At one of its ends the junction is not consistent with the germline gene, which may arise from a read error. The gene calls are TRBV9 and TRBJ1-4; D not certain. The CDR3 is 16 amino acids. Germline V gene sequence: CDR1 SGDLS, CDR2 YYNGEE. CDR3 amino acids: CASSAGPVTLNEKPFF. CDR3 bases: TGTGCCAGCAGCGCCGGCCCAGTTACCCTTAATGAAAAACCGTTTTTT.

This chain links TRBV4-2 with TRBJ2-6; D not certain. V shed 0 bases and J shed 4 bases, with 4 bases lying between them. This CDR3 region has 14 residues. Germline V lookup: CDR1 LGHNA, CDR2 YNFKEQ. DNA for the CDR3: TGTGCCAGCAGCCAAGATGAGGGGGCCAACGTCCTGACTTTC. Translated, it gives CASSQDEGANVLTF.

The chain's CDR3 is CASSLPGATEAFF. Here the CDR3 DNA reads TGTGCCAGCAGCTTGCCCGGGGCCACTGAAGCTTTCTTT. The J gene is TRBJ1-1, the V gene TRBV7-9, with D perhaps TRBD1 (5 bases). The CDR3 spans 13 residues. Germline CDR1 SEHNR, CDR2 FQNEAQ (reference sequence). V was shortened by 3 bases and J by 4 bases, with 9 bases between the two germline ends.

V gene TRBV5-1 combines with J gene TRBJ1-1; the D is unclear. The length of the CDR3 is 13 residues. The ends were cut back, 7 bases at V and 4 bases at J, with 14 bases in the middle. Germline CDR1 and CDR2: SGHRS and YFSETQ. Here the CDR3 reads CASCLEARTEAFF. The CDR3 coding sequence is TGCGCCAGCTGTCTTGAAGCTCGCACTGAAGCTTTCTTT.

The V and J genes are TRBV5-1 and TRBJ2-7; D perhaps matches TRBD2 (5 bases). The ends were cut back, 0 bases at V and 2 bases at J, with 15 bases in the middle. Germline V CDR1 and CDR2: SGHRS, YFSETQ. The CDR3 has 16 residues. The CDR3 nucleotides read TGCGCCAGCAGCTTGGCCCTAGCACCCCCCGCCTACGAGCAGTACTTC. The encoded protein is CASSLALAPPAYEQYF.

The chain has TRBV7-2 and TRBJ2-7; 11 positions match TRBD2. The CDR3 sequence is 15 residues long. V lost 0 bases, J lost 4 bases, and 2 bases stayed unmatched. Germline V gene lookup returns CDR1 SGHTA and CDR2 FQGNSA. The CDR3 DNA reads TGTGCCAGCAGCTTAGCCCCTAGCGGGGGGTACGAGCAGTACTTC. Residues: CASSLAPSGGYEQYF.

The chain employs TRBV6-1 and TRBJ2-5; 12 bases fit TRBD2. J was trimmed by 5 bases and V by 1 base; bases with no gene match: 11. The CDR3 consists of 18 residues. Germline CDR1 reads MNHNS; CDR2 reads SASEGT. DNA of the CDR3: TGTGCCAGCAGTGAAGTGATCCTCCCTAGCGGGGGGGAGGAGACCCAGTACTTC. Its translation is CASSEVILPSGGEETQYF.

The chain links TRBV6-1 to TRBJ2-7; tentative D call: TRBD1 (6 bases). CDR3 length: 13 amino acids. V lost 9 bases and J 3 bases, leaving 15 bases between the germline ends. Germline CDR1 is MNHNS and CDR2 is SASEGT. CDR3 bases: TGTGCCAGTGAGACAGGTGGGATCTACGAGCAGTACTTC. Its translation: CASETGGIYEQYF.

This rearrangement joins TRBV29-1 to TRBJ1-2; D remains unclear. The CDR3 totals 12 residues. Trimming removed 2 bases at V and 6 bases at J, with 10 bases between. The V gene's germline CDR1 is SQVTM and CDR2 ANQGSEA. The CDR3 DNA sequence: TGCAGCGTTGAACGGCCGGCCGATGGCTACACCTTC. It yields the protein CSVERPADGYTF.

Written as DNA, the CDR3 is TGTGCCAGCAGTGAACGGAGCAATCAGCCCCAGCATTTT. The encoded protein is CASSERSNQPQHF. The chain has TRBV6-5 and TRBJ1-5; D remains unclear. The germline gives CDR1 MNHEY, CDR2 SVGAGI. Deletions cut 5 bases from V and 1 base from J, with 6 bases between. CDR3 length equals 13 residues.

The chain links TRBV27 to TRBJ2-5; 7 nucleotides agree with TRBD2. CDR1 and CDR2 (germline): MNHEY, SMNVEV (reference sequence). This CDR3 is built from 14 residues. Trimming at V came to 7 bases and at J to 7 bases, leaving 12 bases not matched to a gene. CDR3 region: CASTGGASGGTQYF. The CDR3 DNA reads TGTGCCAGCACTGGAGGGGCTAGCGGAGGGACCCAGTACTTC.

The rearrangement links TRBV11-2 to TRBJ2-5, with D possibly TRBD1 on 5 matching bases. V was cut by 5 bases and J by 1 base, with 14 bases left in between. The CDR3 is 15 residues long. Germline CDR1 SGHAT, CDR2 FQNNGV. Here the CDR3 reads CASSPRVAIQETQYF. The CDR3 nucleotides read TGTGCCAGCAGCCCCAGGGTGGCGATCCAAGAGACCCAGTACTTC.

The chain recombines TRBV6-5 with TRBJ1-1; no clear D gene. V lost 0 bases to trimming and J lost 0 bases, with 8 bases between them. Germline V CDR1 and CDR2: MNHEY, SVGAGI. The CDR3 covers 15 residues. The CDR3 is CASSYSSSVNTEAFF. CDR3 coding DNA: TGTGCCAGCAGTTACTCGAGTAGCGTGAACACTGAAGCTTTCTTT.

The CDR3 region has the DNA TGTGCCAGCAGCGAACAGGGATCCTATGGCTACACCTTC. It codes for CASSEQGSYGYTF. This chain joins TRBV2 and TRBJ1-2; D is possibly TRBD1 (6 bases). V lost 6 bases, J lost 4 bases, and 12 bases lay in between. Germline loops: CDR1 SNHLY, CDR2 FYNNEI. This CDR3 region has 13 residues.

This chain links TRBV7-9 with TRBJ2-5; TRBD2 might be the D (5 bases). V dropped 4 bases and J dropped 7 bases, with 22 bases sitting between them. From germline, CDR1 is SEHNR and CDR2 FQNEAQ (reference sequence). The CDR3 runs 16 residues. CDR3 protein: CASSSGVGLLRGTQYF. CDR3 nucleotides: TGTGCCAGCAGCTCCGGGGTCGGCCTCCTACGAGGGACCCAGTACTTC. Using reference TRBV7-9 and TRBJ2-5 for the parts outside the CDR3, the full variable domain is DTGVSQNPRHKITKRGQNVTFRCDPISEHNRLYWYRQTLGQGPEFLTYFQNEAQLEKSRLLSDRFSAERPKGSFSTLEIQRTEQGDSAMYLCASSSGVGLLRGTQYFGPGTRLLVL.